This paragraph covers one TCR beta chain sequence. Source study methods: The authors estimated nucleated cell counts from reference gene primer amplification. Some clones are missing from TCRdb's copy, which holds only in-frame ones; the method was immunoSEQ multiplex PCR. D and trimming were read from the DNA, whereas the V and J calls and clone size are those reported in that table. The sample has approximately 260,000 clones, 82% seen once; the top ten hold approximately 13%. The CDR3 is made up of 14 amino acids. J gave up 7 bases and V 1 base, and 9 bases lay outside the gene matches. CDR1 and CDR2 (germline): GTSNPN, SVGIG (reference sequence). This sample stems from a study of blood T cell repertoires in COVID-19. Study at large: Acute-phase and convalescent COVID-19 samples originated in the United States, Italy and Spain.

Sequenced sample: peripheral blood. The chain combines TRBV30 with TRBJ1-2, with 7 bases lining up with TRBD1. This TCR came from an older woman with active or convalescent COVID-19. The CDR3 loop is CAWSDRGGVVGYTF. The DNA of the CDR3 is TGTGCCTGGAGTGACAGGGGCGGGGTTGTTGGCTACACCTTC.